Following are 6 T cell receptor beta chains from one sample sequenced in a study of STAT5B mutations in CD4+ large granular lymphocyte leukemia. Some clones are missing from TCRdb's copy, which holds only in-frame ones; the method was immunoSEQ multiplex PCR. The profile shows 25,000 to 35,000 clones, approximately 80% of them singletons. The sequenced material came from CD4+ T cells from blood buffy coats. Receptor source: a human donor in good health.

The rearrangement uses TRBV30 and TRBJ2-1; 8 nucleotides align to TRBD2. The CDR3 is made up of 13 amino acids. Germline V lookup: CDR1 GTSNPN, CDR2 SVGIG (reference sequence). The V gene end was trimmed by 1 base and the J gene end by 7 bases; junction bases not matched to a gene: 3. CDR3 nucleotide sequence: TGTGCCTGGAGTGGGGGACTAGAGAATGAGCAGTTCTTC. Translation gives CAWSGGLENEQFF.

This clone is a singleton in its sample. The gene calls are TRBV11-2 and TRBJ2-7; 7 bases align to TRBD2. Looked up from germline, CDR1 is SGHAT and CDR2 is FQNNGV. The junction had 3 bases not matched to a gene; V was cut back by 1 base and J by 0 bases. This CDR3 spans 15 amino acids. The CDR3 protein is CASSLVGGSSYEQYF. Written as DNA, the CDR3 is TGTGCCAGCAGCTTAGTCGGCGGGAGCTCCTACGAGCAGTACTTC. Full variable domain (rest looked up from reference TRBV11-2 and TRBJ2-7): EAGVAQSPRYKIIEKRQSVAFWCNPISGHATLYWYQQILGQGPKLLIQFQNNGVVDDSQLPKDRFSAERLKGVDSTLKIQPAKLEDSAVYLCASSLVGGSSYEQYFGPGTRLTVT.

The chain links TRBV7-2 to TRBJ1-5; no clear D gene. The CDR3 consists of 12 residues. Looked up from germline, CDR1 is SGHTA and CDR2 is FQGNSA. Trimming pared 2 bases from V and 3 bases from J, leaving 2 bases between. CDR3 sequence (DNA): TGTGCCAGCAGCTTAAACAATCAGCCCCAGCATTTT. Translating it yields CASSLNNQPQHF. The full variable domain, in which reference TRBV7-2 and TRBJ1-5 provide the parts outside the CDR3, is GAGVSQSPSNKVTEKGKDVELRCDPISGHTALYWYRQSLGQGLEFLIYFQGNSAPDKSGLPSDRFSAERTGGSVSTLTIQRTQQEDSAVYLCASSLNNQPQHFGDGTRLSIL.

The chain links TRBV23-1 to TRBJ1-4; D perhaps matches TRBD1 (5 bases). TRBV23-1 is an ORF, with its function uncertain. The V end was cut by 4 bases, the J end by 2 bases, with 14 bases between. The CDR3 is 16 amino acids. The CDR3 region is CASSRKSAGTNEKLFF. The CDR3 bases are TGCGCCAGCAGTCGCAAATCCGCAGGGACTAATGAAAAACTGTTTTTT.

The CDR3 protein is CASSQGTEAWAEQYF. For the CDR3, the DNA is TGTGCCAGCAGCCAGGGGACGGAGGCCTGGGCCGAGCAGTACTTC. V and J are TRBV6-6 and TRBJ2-7; D perhaps matches TRBD1 (6 bases). This CDR3 region has 15 residues. V was shortened by 6 bases and J by 6 bases, with 21 bases between the two germline ends. Germline-derived CDR1 and CDR2 are MNHNY and SVGAGI (reference sequence).

This clone appeared a single time. The CDR3 here is CASSPRLAGAYEQYF. In DNA form, the CDR3 reads TGTGCCAGCAGCCCCCGACTAGCGGGAGCCTACGAGCAGTACTTC. This chain uses TRBV11-2 with TRBJ2-7, with TRBD2 identical over 12 bases. CDR3 length: 15 residues. V shed 5 bases, J shed 2 bases, and the junction held 4 bases outside the gene matches. From germline, CDR1 is SGHAT and CDR2 FQNNGV.